This is a list of T cell receptor beta chains from one sample in a study of human T cells and chemical hapten exposure. Via MiXCR, TCRdb re-called the RACE reads, giving one row per CDR3 protein. The sample lists over 100,000 distinct CDR3 sequences; about 11% were seen once. Sequencing was performed on whole blood, taken in connection with sensitization to the hapten diphenylcyclopropenone (DPC). The source is a woman between 45 and 65 years old with alopecia areata. Some clones in this sample may be carry-over from other donors' samples. CDR3s leave out the opening cysteine and the closing phenylalanine or tryptophan. Each record gives: clone size, V gene, J gene, CDR3 protein. Part of the rows lack a size; the others show once, few, many or a class for expanded clones.

size: .; V: TRBV5-4; J: TRBJ2-5; CDR3: ASSRPEEEETQY
size: many; V: TRBV7-9; J: TRBJ1-2; CDR3: ASSRGQTNYGYT
size: many; V: TRBV28; J: TRBJ2-1; CDR3: ASNPSGGALYNEQF
size: few; V: TRBV6-6; J: TRBJ1-2; CDR3: ATSGITTGGMDGYT
size: .; V: TRBV12-3/TRBV12-4; J: TRBJ2-7; CDR3: ASSAGTPAYEQY
size: .; V: TRBV10-3; J: TRBJ1-5; CDR3: AISGGQGGDQPQH
size: few; V: TRBV28; J: TRBJ1-1; CDR3: ASRQGAGTEAF
size: .; V: TRBV5-1; J: TRBJ1-1; CDR3: ASSFQGPINTEAF
size: few; V: TRBV2; J: TRBJ2-1; CDR3: ASLGSSQNEQF
size: .; V: TRBV20-1; J: TRBJ1-2; CDR3: SARDLGQVGGYT
size: .; V: TRBV2; J: TRBJ2-5; CDR3: ASSTSGRVQETQY
size: .; V: TRBV29-1; J: TRBJ1-1; CDR3: SVVGTGRVGTEAF
size: few; V: TRBV5-1; J: TRBJ1-2; CDR3: ASTPHGTEVEGYT
size: few; V: TRBV6-2/TRBV6-3; J: TRBJ2-7; CDR3: ASSPLSAEREQY
size: .; V: TRBV2; J: TRBJ2-1; CDR3: AIGRQDNEQF
size: many; V: TRBV5-4; J: TRBJ2-5; CDR3: ASSLARQGATETQY
size: few; V: TRBV9; J: TRBJ1-6; CDR3: ASSVSQGANNSPLH
size: many; V: TRBV7-2; J: TRBJ2-1; CDR3: ASSLSHLADRGYQQF
size: .; V: TRBV7-3; J: TRBJ1-4; CDR3: ASTPSTGLQKLF
size: .; V: TRBV5-1; J: TRBJ2-5; CDR3: ASSFTDSEKETQY
size: many; V: TRBV7-9; J: TRBJ2-7; CDR3: ASREGTYEQY
size: .; V: TRBV6-2/TRBV6-3; J: TRBJ1-1; CDR3: ASTRSRNTEAF
size: .; V: TRBV6-5; J: TRBJ1-1; CDR3: ASSYGGEEAF
size: many; V: TRBV6-2/TRBV6-3; J: TRBJ2-5; CDR3: ASSYQGRGETQY
size: few; V: TRBV29-1; J: TRBJ1-2; CDR3: SVEGSGDYGYT
size: many; V: TRBV27; J: TRBJ1-5; CDR3: ASSLGQGAVGNQPQH
size: many; V: TRBV30; J: TRBJ2-1; CDR3: AWSGLAVYNEQF
size: many; V: TRBV7-2; J: TRBJ1-1; CDR3: ASSLESGTGAEAF
size: .; V: TRBV24-1; J: TRBJ2-1; CDR3: ATSDPTDEQF
size: few; V: TRBV14; J: TRBJ2-2; CDR3: ASSQGQLTGELF
size: few; V: TRBV6-5; J: TRBJ2-1; CDR3: ASSSQGVYEQF
size: .; V: TRBV7-9; J: TRBJ1-4; CDR3: ASSLGGRDSEKLF
size: many; V: TRBV29-1; J: TRBJ2-2; CDR3: SVGQGTGELF
size: few; V: TRBV6-4; J: TRBJ1-5; CDR3: ASSTEGGQPQH